Listed below are T cell receptor beta chains from one sample, sequenced in a study of regulatory T cells in long-lasting Graves disease. TCRdb ran MiXCR on the multiplex PCR reads and lists one entry per CDR3 protein. The sample holds hundreds of thousands of distinct CDR3 sequences, around 15% seen once. The same data also contributed to another study, on T cells in Graves' hyperthyroidism and ophthalmopathy.

The sequenced sample was peripheral blood mononuclear cells (PBMCs), obtained at new diagnosis, from a patient treated with antithyroid drugs. The source of these receptors is a woman in her 30s with Graves disease. Each CDR3 is given with its conserved first and last residue. The order of the fields is V gene, J gene, clone size, CDR3 protein. Clone size appears in some rows only: once, few, many, or a class for an expanded clone.

>TRBV20-1|TRBJ2-5|NA
CSARTPRLQEAQYF
>TRBV20-1|TRBJ2-7|many
CSARDFQGADYEQYF
>TRBV20-1|TRBJ2-1|NA
CSARDETREQFF
>TRBV20-1|TRBJ2-5|NA
CSAPDLLETQYF
>TRBV27|TRBJ2-1|NA
CASSLWGPGTLYNEQFF
>TRBV5-5|TRBJ2-3|NA
CASSLGRLAEGYTQYF
>TRBV4-1|TRBJ1-6|few
CASSQDGGGNSPLHF
>TRBV3-1|TRBJ2-7|NA
CASSPRTSGNYEQYF
>TRBV4-1|TRBJ2-5|few
CASSQRGTQETQYF
>TRBV18|TRBJ2-1|NA
CASSPAEGLANEQFF
>TRBV3-1|TRBJ1-6|few
CASSQVAGWGNSPLHF
>TRBV5-1|TRBJ1-2|NA
CASSPGQGTMAGYTF
>TRBV6-1|TRBJ1-1|many
CASSHLTGNTEAFF
>TRBV6-5|TRBJ2-7|NA
CASSYVGLHEQYF
>TRBV6-1|TRBJ2-3|NA
CASNPLALSTDTQYF
>TRBV27|TRBJ1-4|many
CASRQFGVGSTNEKLFF
>TRBV28|TRBJ2-1|many
CASMGRRGYNEQFF
>TRBV9|TRBJ2-5|few
CASSAGGLDQETQYF
>TRBV6-1|TRBJ2-5|many
CASSGSEMETQYF
>TRBV15|TRBJ1-4|NA
CATSRDSRASEKLFF
>TRBV6-1|TRBJ2-2|many
CASKSSQLGGTGELFF
>TRBV29-1|TRBJ2-1|NA
CSPVRNPGWNEQFF
>TRBV20-1|TRBJ2-5|NA
CSAAATITSGRTQYF
>TRBV19|TRBJ1-1|NA
CASRVQGRDTEAFF
>TRBV5-1|TRBJ2-7|many
CASSAETGDGLEQYF
>TRBV5-1|TRBJ1-1|few
CASSIEGGAEAFF
>TRBV20-1|TRBJ1-5|many
CSAAGPNQPQHF
>TRBV20-1|TRBJ1-2|NA
CSASGNYGYTF
>TRBV5-1|TRBJ2-7|NA
CASSRTNSYEQYF
>TRBV28|TRBJ1-1|many
CASRSPPGPPSNTEAFF
>TRBV3-1|TRBJ1-2|NA
CASSLPRVANYGYTF
>TRBV20-1|TRBJ2-7|many
CSARAGTSGRAPYEQYF
>TRBV6-1|TRBJ2-5|many
CASSRGSGGLQETQYF
>TRBV7-2|TRBJ2-7|many
CASTLRGGNDYEQYF
>TRBV5-1|TRBJ1-4|few
CASSLVLSGTGQKKLFF
>TRBV4-1|TRBJ1-4|many
CASSHREATNEKLFF
>TRBV6-5|TRBJ1-5|many
CASSYSRTGSYQPQHF
>TRBV6-2/TRBV6-3|TRBJ2-5|many
CASRNPGTGLQTQYF
>TRBV7-9|TRBJ2-7|NA
CASSLSDSTAYEQYF
>TRBV18|TRBJ2-7|few
CASSPGLAGSLGSYEQYF
>TRBV2|TRBJ2-1|many
CASSQGGLREQFF
>TRBV30|TRBJ1-5|many
CAWTQGEEPQHF
>TRBV20-1|TRBJ2-7|many
CSASGLAGWEQYF
>TRBV11-2|TRBJ2-7|many
CASSLGNVRGYEQYF
>TRBV5-1|TRBJ2-1|NA
CASSSGRVAGNYNEQFF
>TRBV9|TRBJ1-1|few
CASSEREGAGTNTEAFF
>TRBV20-1|TRBJ2-1|many
CSAEGGHSYNEQFF
>TRBV29-1|TRBJ1-5|few
CSVKQGLNQPQHF
>TRBV30|TRBJ1-2|many
CAWSLTWGLGYTF
>TRBV24-1|TRBJ2-1|few
CATSSAGTSAHEQFF